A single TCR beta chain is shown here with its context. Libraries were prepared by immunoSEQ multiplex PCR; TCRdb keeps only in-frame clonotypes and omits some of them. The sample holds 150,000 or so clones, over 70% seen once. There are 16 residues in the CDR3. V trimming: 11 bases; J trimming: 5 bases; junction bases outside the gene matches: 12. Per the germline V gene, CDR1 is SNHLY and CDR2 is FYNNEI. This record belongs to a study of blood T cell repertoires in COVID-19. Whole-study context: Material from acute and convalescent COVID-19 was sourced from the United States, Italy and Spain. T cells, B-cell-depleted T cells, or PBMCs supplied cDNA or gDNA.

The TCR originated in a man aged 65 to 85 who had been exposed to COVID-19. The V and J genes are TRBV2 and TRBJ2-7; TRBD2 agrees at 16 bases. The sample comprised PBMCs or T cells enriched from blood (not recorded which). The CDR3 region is CARRGGLAGGPDEQYF. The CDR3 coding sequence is TGTGCCCGACGGGGGGGACTAGCGGGAGGGCCAGACGAGCAGTACTTC.